Sequencing of this T cell receptor (beta chain) was carried out in a study of blood T cell repertoires in COVID-19. Across the whole study: Samples of COVID-19 (acute and convalescent) were obtained from the United States, Italy and Spain.

Germline V gene sequence: CDR1 SEHNR, CDR2 FQNEAQ (reference sequence). The V and J ends lost 4 bases and 6 bases, in that order; junction bases with no gene match: 3. The length of the CDR3 is 13 residues. Produced via immunoSEQ multiplex PCR; TCRdb's table is partial and in-frame only. Of just under 350,000 clones listed, around 91% are singletons. This sequence joins TRBV7-9 and TRBJ2-1, with 7 nucleotides matching TRBD2. The receptor's source is a woman under 30 who had recovered from COVID-19. Specimen: peripheral blood. CDR3 residues: CASSSPGGNEQFF. CDR3 nucleotide sequence: TGTGCCAGCAGCTCGCCGGGGGGCAATGAGCAGTTCTTC.